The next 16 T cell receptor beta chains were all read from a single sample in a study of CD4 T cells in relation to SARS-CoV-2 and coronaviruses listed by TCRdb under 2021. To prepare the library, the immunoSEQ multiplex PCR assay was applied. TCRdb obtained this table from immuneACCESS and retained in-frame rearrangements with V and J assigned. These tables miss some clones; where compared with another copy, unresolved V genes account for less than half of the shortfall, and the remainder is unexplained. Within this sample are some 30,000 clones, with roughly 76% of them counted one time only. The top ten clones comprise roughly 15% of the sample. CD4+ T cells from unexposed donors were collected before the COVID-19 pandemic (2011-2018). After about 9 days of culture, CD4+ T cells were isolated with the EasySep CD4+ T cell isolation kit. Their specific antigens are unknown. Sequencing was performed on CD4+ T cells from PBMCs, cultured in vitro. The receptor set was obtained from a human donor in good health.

This CDR3 reads CASSPPSSGGSDTQYF. DNA for the CDR3: TGTGCCAGCTCACCACCGTCTAGCGGGGGTTCAGATACGCAGTATTTT. V usage is TRBV18 and J usage is TRBJ2-3; 10 bases align to TRBD2. Germline CDR1 and CDR2: KGHSH and LQKENI. This CDR3 has 16 amino acids. With V trimmed by 0 bases and J by 4 bases, 4 bases remained unmatched. Using reference TRBV18 and TRBJ2-3 for the parts outside the CDR3, the full variable domain is NAGVMQNPRHLVRRRGQEARLRCSPMKGHSHVYWYRQLPEEGLKFMVYLQKENIIDESGMPKERFSAEFPKEGPSILRIQQVVRGDSAAYFCASSPPSSGGSDTQYFGPGTRLTVL.

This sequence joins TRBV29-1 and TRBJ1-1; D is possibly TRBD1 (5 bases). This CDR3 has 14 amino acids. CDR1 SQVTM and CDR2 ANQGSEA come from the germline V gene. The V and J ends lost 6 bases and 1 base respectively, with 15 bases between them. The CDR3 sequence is CSVKARDGNTEAFF. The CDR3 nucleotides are TGCAGCGTGAAGGCTCGGGACGGGAACACTGAAGCTTTCTTT.

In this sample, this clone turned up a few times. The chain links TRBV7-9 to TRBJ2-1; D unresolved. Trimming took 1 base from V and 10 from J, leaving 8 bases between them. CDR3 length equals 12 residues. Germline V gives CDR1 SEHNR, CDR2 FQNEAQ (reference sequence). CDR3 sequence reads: CASSLVSREQFF. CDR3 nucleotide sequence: TGTGCCAGCAGCTTAGTTTCGCGGGAGCAGTTCTTC.

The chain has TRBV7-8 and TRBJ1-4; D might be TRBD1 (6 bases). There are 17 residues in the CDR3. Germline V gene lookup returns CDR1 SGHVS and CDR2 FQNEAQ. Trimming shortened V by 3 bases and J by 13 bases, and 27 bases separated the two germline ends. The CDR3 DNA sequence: TGTGCCAGCAGCTTCGCCTACCGGGACCGAGGGGGTCCTCGACTGTTTTTT. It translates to CASSFAYRDRGGPRLFF. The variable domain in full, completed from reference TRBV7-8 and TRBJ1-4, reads GAGVSQSPRYKVAKRGQDVALRCDPISGHVSLFWYQQALGQGPEFLTYFQNEAQLDKSGLPSDRFFAERPEGSVSTLKIQRTQQEDSAVYLCASSFAYRDRGGPRLFFGSGTQLSVL.

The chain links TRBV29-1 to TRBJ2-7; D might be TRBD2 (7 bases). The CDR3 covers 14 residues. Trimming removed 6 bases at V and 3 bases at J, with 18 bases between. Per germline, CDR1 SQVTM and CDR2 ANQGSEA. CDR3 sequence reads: CSVTGAGAFYEQYF. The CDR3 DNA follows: TGCAGCGTGACAGGTGCGGGGGCTTTCTACGAGCAGTACTTC.

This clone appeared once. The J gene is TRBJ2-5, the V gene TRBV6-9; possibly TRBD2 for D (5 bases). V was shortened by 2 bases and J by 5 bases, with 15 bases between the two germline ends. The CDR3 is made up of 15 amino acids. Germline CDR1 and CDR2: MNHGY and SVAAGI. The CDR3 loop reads CASSYGRNRGETQYF. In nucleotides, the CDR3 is TGTGCCAGCAGTTATGGAAGAAACCGAGGGGAGACCCAGTACTTC.

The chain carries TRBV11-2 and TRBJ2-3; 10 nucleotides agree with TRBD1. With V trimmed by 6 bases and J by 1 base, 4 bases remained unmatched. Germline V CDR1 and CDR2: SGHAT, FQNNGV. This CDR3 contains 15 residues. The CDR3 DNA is TGTGCCAGCAGTACCGGGACAGGGGGCACAGATACGCAGTATTTT. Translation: CASSTGTGGTDTQYF.

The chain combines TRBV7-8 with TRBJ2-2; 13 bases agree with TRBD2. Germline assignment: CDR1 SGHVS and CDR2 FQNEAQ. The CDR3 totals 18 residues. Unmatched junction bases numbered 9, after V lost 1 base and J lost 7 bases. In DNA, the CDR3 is TGTGCCAGCAGCTTAGGTCGGGGGACTAGCGGGACGGGCGGGGAGCTGTTTTTT. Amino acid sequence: CASSLGRGTSGTGGELFF.

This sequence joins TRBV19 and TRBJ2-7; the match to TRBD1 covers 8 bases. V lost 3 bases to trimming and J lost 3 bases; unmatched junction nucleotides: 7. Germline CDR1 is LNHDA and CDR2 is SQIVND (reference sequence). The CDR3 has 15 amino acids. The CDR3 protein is CASSIGQGGFYEQYF. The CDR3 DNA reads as TGTGCCAGTAGTATCGGACAGGGCGGATTCTACGAGCAGTACTTC.

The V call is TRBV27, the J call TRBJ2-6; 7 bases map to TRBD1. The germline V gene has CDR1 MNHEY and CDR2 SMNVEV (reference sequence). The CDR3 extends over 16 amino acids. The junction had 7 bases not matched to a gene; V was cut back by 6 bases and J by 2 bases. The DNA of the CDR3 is TGTGCCAGCAGAATGGGACAGCGCACTGGGGCCAACGTCCTGACTTTC. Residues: CASRMGQRTGANVLTF.

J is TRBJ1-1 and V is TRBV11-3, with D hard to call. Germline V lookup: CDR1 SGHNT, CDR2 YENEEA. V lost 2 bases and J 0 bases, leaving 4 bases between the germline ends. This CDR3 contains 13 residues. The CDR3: CASSLFMNTEAFF. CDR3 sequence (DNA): TGTGCCAGCAGCTTATTCATGAACACTGAAGCTTTCTTT.

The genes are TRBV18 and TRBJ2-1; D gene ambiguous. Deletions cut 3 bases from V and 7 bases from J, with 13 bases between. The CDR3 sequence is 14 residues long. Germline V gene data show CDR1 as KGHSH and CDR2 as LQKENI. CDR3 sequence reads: CASSPLVQWNEQFF. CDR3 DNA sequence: TGTGCCAGCTCACCCTTGGTACAGTGGAATGAGCAGTTCTTC. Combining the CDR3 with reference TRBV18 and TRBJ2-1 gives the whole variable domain NAGVMQNPRHLVRRRGQEARLRCSPMKGHSHVYWYRQLPEEGLKFMVYLQKENIIDESGMPKERFSAEFPKEGPSILRIQQVVRGDSAAYFCASSPLVQWNEQFFGPGTRLTVL.

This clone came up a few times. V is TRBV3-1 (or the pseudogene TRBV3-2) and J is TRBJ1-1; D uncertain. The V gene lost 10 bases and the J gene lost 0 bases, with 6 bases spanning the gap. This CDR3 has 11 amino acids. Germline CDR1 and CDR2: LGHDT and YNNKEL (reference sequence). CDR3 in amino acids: CATAMNTEAFF. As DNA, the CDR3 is TGTGCCACTGCTATGAACACTGAAGCTTTCTTT.

The CDR3 here is CASSPGPKGAEAFF. The CDR3 DNA is TGTGCCAGCTCACCCGGACCAAAAGGGGCTGAAGCTTTCTTT. This chain joins TRBV18 and TRBJ1-1; D is possibly TRBD1 (5 bases). V shed 3 bases and J shed 6 bases, with 14 bases lying between them. Germline V lookup: CDR1 KGHSH, CDR2 LQKENI. This CDR3 is 14 amino acids long. Combining the CDR3 with reference TRBV18 and TRBJ1-1 gives the whole variable domain NAGVMQNPRHLVRRRGQEARLRCSPMKGHSHVYWYRQLPEEGLKFMVYLQKENIIDESGMPKERFSAEFPKEGPSILRIQQVVRGDSAAYFCASSPGPKGAEAFFGQGTRLTVV.

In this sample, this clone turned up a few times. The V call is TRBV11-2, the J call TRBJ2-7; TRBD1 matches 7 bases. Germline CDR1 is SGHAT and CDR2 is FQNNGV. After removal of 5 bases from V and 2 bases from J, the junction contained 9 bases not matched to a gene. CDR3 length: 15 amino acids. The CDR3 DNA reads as TGTGCCAGCAGCACGACGACAGGGAATCCCTACGAGCAGTACTTC. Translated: CASSTTTGNPYEQYF.

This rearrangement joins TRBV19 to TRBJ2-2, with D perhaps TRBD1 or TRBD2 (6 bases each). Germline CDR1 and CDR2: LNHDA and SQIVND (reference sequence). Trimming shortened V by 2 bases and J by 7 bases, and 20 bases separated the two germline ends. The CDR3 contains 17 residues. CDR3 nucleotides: TGTGCCAGTAGTATAAAGTACAGGGAGGCGTCGGGCGGGGAGCTGTTTTTT. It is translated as CASSIKYREASGGELFF. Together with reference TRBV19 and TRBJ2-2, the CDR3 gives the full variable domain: DGGITQSPKYLFRKEGQNVTLSCEQNLNHDAMYWYRQDPGQGLRLIYYSQIVNDFQKGDIAEGYSVSREKKESFPLTVTSAQKNPTAFYLCASSIKYREASGGELFFGEGSRLTVL.